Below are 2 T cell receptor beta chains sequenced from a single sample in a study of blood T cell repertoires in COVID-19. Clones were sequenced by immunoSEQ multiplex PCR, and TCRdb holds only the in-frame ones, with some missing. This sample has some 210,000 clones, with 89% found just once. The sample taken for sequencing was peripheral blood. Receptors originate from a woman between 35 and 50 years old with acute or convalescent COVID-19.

The CDR3, as DNA: TGTGCCATCAGGACGACAGGGGGCTCCCACTCTGGAAACACCATATATTTT. Its translation: CAIRTTGGSHSGNTIYF. V is TRBV10-3 and J is TRBJ1-3; 10 positions match TRBD1. Germline values: CDR1 ENHRY, CDR2 SYGVKD. The CDR3 totals 17 residues. Trimming removed 6 bases from V and 0 bases from J; junction bases left unmatched: 8.

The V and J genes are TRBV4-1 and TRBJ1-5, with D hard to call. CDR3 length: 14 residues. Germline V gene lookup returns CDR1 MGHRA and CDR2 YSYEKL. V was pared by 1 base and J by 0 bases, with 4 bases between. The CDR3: CASSQAYSNQPQHF. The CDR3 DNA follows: TGCGCCAGCAGCCAAGCCTATAGCAATCAGCCCCAGCATTTT.